The 22 T cell receptor beta chains listed next were all sequenced from one sample in a study of T cell responses to AZD1222 COVID-19 vaccine. Sequencing was performed with immunoSEQ multiplex PCR; in TCRdb, only in-frame clones are kept and a portion is missing. The profile shows 90,000 to 150,000 clones, about 90% of them singletons. The sample was peripheral blood, taken on day 0 of AZD1222 vaccination. Receptors originate from an adult in good health.

This chain links TRBV6-2 or TRBV6-3 with TRBJ2-1; 8 nucleotides line up with TRBD1. Germline lookup yields CDR1 MNHEY and CDR2 SVGEGT. CDR3 length equals 13 residues. Trimming cost V 4 bases and J 15 bases; bases outside gene matches: 11. The CDR3 region has the DNA TGTGCCAGCAGTTCCCAAGGACAGGGTGATAGGTTCTTC. Translating gives CASSSQGQGDRFF.

The gene calls are TRBV7-9 and TRBJ1-1; a possible D gene is TRBD1 (6 bases). V was trimmed by 7 bases and J by 4 bases, leaving 19 bases between them. This CDR3 contains 15 residues. Germline V lookup: CDR1 SEHNR, CDR2 FQNEAQ (reference sequence). The CDR3 here is CASTSGGARPTEAFF. DNA for the CDR3: TGTGCCAGCACCTCCGGGGGGGCGCGTCCCACTGAAGCTTTCTTT.

The gene calls are TRBV10-3 and TRBJ2-7; D not resolved. Germline CDR1 ENHRY, CDR2 SYGVKD. Trimming took 3 bases from V and 7 from J, leaving 16 bases between them. The CDR3 totals 14 residues. The chain's CDR3 is CAISDLGIGREQYF. The CDR3, as DNA: TGTGCCATCAGTGACCTCGGCATCGGACGAGAGCAGTACTTC.

V gene TRBV14 combines with J gene TRBJ1-1; D gene uncertain. CDR1 is SGHDN and CDR2 is FVKESK in the germline V gene. Trimming shortened V by 6 bases and J by 4 bases, and 12 bases separated the two germline ends. The CDR3 spans 13 residues. The CDR3, as DNA: TGTGCCAGCAGTCCTGAGGTGTTCACTGAAGCTTTCTTT. Protein: CASSPEVFTEAFF.

The chain recombines TRBV7-2 with TRBJ1-2; D is perhaps TRBD1 (6 bases). Germline CDR1 and CDR2: SGHTA and FQGNSA. The length of the CDR3 is 13 residues. The ends were cut back, 2 bases at V and 6 bases at J, with 10 bases in the middle. CDR3 amino acids: CASSLWAGDGYTF. The CDR3 DNA reads as TGTGCCAGCAGCTTATGGGCAGGGGATGGCTACACCTTC.

The chain links TRBV19 to TRBJ2-4; 9 nucleotides line up with TRBD2. The germline gives CDR1 LNHDA, CDR2 SQIVND (reference sequence). The V segment lost 8 bases and the J segment 5 bases; nucleotides outside the gene matches: 1. CDR3 size: 12 residues. The CDR3 loop reads CASLAGQNIQYF. For the CDR3, the DNA is TGTGCCAGTCTAGCGGGGCAAAACATTCAGTACTTC.

The V and J genes are TRBV6-5 and TRBJ1-6, with 7 positions matching TRBD1. The CDR3 totals 15 residues. Germline V lookup: CDR1 MNHEY, CDR2 SVGAGI. Trimming took 2 bases from V and 10 from J; bases not matched to a gene: 8. CDR3 DNA sequence: TGTGCCAGCAGTTACCAGACAGGGACGGGATCACCCCTCCACTTT. It translates to CASSYQTGTGSPLHF.

The genes are TRBV14 and TRBJ1-1; D perhaps matches TRBD1 (6 bases). Trimming removed 0 bases at V and 5 bases at J, with 22 bases between. Germline V gene sequence: CDR1 SGHDN, CDR2 FVKESK. The CDR3 has 18 amino acids. Here the CDR3 DNA reads TGTGCCAGCAGCCAAGATGGTCGGACAGTCTTTCGGAGTACTGAAGCTTTCTTT. This translates into CASSQDGRTVFRSTEAFF.

This rearrangement joins TRBV4-2 to TRBJ2-4, with unresolved D. V was trimmed by 0 bases and J by 8 bases, leaving 14 bases between them. Germline CDR1 LGHNA, CDR2 YNFKEQ. This CDR3 has 15 residues. The CDR3 DNA reads as TGTGCCAGCAGCCAAGAATACGGAAGGGTAGACATTCAGTACTTC. Translation gives CASSQEYGRVDIQYF.

This chain joins TRBV5-5 and TRBJ1-2; D not resolved. The CDR3 is made up of 13 amino acids. The germline V gene encodes CDR1 SGHKS and CDR2 YYEKEE (reference sequence). Trimming shortened V by 2 bases and J by 4 bases, and 9 bases separated the two germline ends. Here the CDR3 DNA reads TGTGCCAGCAGCTTCGGAGAATTCTATGGCTACACCTTC. Translated: CASSFGEFYGYTF.

Concerning this clone: Other nucleotide sequences in the sample specify the same CDR3. This chain links TRBV9 with TRBJ1-1, with 7 bases matching TRBD1. This CDR3 contains 14 residues. V shed 3 bases and J 5 bases; nucleotides not matched to a gene: 7. Germline V gene data show CDR1 as SGDLS and CDR2 as YYNGEE. The CDR3 loop is CASSGQTGNTEAFF. CDR3 DNA sequence: TGTGCCAGCAGCGGGCAGACAGGGAATACTGAAGCTTTCTTT.

This clone has only one observation. The chain links TRBV5-4 to TRBJ1-1; 7 nucleotides agree with TRBD1. The CDR3 loop spans 17 amino acids. Germline V gene sequence: CDR1 SGHNT, CDR2 YYREEE (reference sequence). V gave up 0 bases and J gave up 1 base; unmatched junction bases: 9. The CDR3, as DNA: TGTGCCAGCAGCTTGGGGACAGGAGTGATTTGGAACACTGAAGCTTTCTTT. This gives the protein CASSLGTGVIWNTEAFF.

J is TRBJ2-7 and V is TRBV28; D not resolved. The germline CDR1 and CDR2 sequences are MDHEN and SYDVKM. Trimming took 4 bases from V and 3 from J, leaving 7 bases between them. The CDR3 covers 12 residues. CDR3 DNA sequence: TGTGCCAGCAGTTCCCTGCTCTACGAGCAGTACTTC. The encoded protein is CASSSLLYEQYF.

V and J are TRBV7-9 and TRBJ1-1; TRBD1 matches 7 bases. CDR1 is SEHNR and CDR2 is FQNEAQ in the germline V gene (reference sequence). V dropped 2 bases and J dropped 8; count of bases not matched to a gene: 11. CDR3 length: 15 amino acids. CDR3 in DNA: TGTGCCAGCAGCTTAACCGCAACAGGGGCGCGGGAAGCTTTCTTT. Residues: CASSLTATGAREAFF.

V and J are TRBV11-2 and TRBJ2-6; D not certain. V lost 5 bases and J 4 bases, leaving 9 bases between the germline ends. The CDR3 contains 14 residues. CDR1 and CDR2 (germline): SGHAT, FQNNGV. CDR3 loop: CASSRRQGANVLTF. DNA of the CDR3: TGTGCCAGCAGCCGTCGTCAAGGGGCCAACGTCCTGACTTTC.

This clone was seen just once. The V gene is TRBV6-5, the J gene TRBJ2-7; no firm D call. In germline, CDR1 is MNHEY, CDR2 SVGAGI. The length of the CDR3 is 14 residues. The CDR3 DNA reads as TGTGCATCGTCGGATCCCAGGAGCTCCTACGAGCAGTACTTC. It yields the protein CASSDPRSSYEQYF.

This clone was observed a handful of times. CDR3 sequence: CSARRGANGYTF. The CDR3, as DNA: TGCAGCGCCCGGCGGGGGGCGAATGGCTACACCTTC. The chain employs TRBV29-1 and TRBJ1-2, with D possibly being TRBD1 (6 bases). Trimming stripped 7 bases from V and 6 bases from J, with 15 bases between. CDR1 is SQVTM and CDR2 is ANQGSEA in the germline V gene. CDR3 size: 12 residues.

The chain joins TRBV4-1 to TRBJ1-1, with no clear D. Germline loops: CDR1 MGHRA, CDR2 YSYEKL. This CDR3 contains 13 residues. With 4 bases removed from V and 1 base from J, the gap between germline ends came to 7 bases. The CDR3 loop reads CASSPNKNTEAFF. The DNA of the CDR3 is TGCGCCAGCAGCCCTAACAAGAACACTGAAGCTTTCTTT.

This clone was detected once. The same CDR3 can be traced to other DNA sequences in this sample. The V and J genes are TRBV28 and TRBJ2-5; the D is unclear. With 5 bases removed from V and 0 bases from J, the gap between germline ends came to 4 bases. The germline V gene encodes CDR1 MDHEN and CDR2 SYDVKM. CDR3 length: 12 residues. This chain's CDR3 is CASSGYQETQYF. CDR3 in DNA: TGTGCCAGCAGTGGGTACCAAGAGACCCAGTACTTC.

The chain joins TRBV5-1 to TRBJ2-1; no firm D call. Germline V gives CDR1 SGHRS, CDR2 YFSETQ. The CDR3 runs 13 residues. The V and J ends lost 0 bases and 5 bases respectively, with 6 bases between them. The CDR3 DNA reads TGCGCCAGCAGCTTGGTGCCAGACAATGAGCAGTTCTTC. Amino acids: CASSLVPDNEQFF. The variable domain in full, with the rest retrieved from reference TRBV5-1 and TRBJ2-1, is KAGVTQTPRYLIKTRGQQVTLSCSPISGHRSVSWYQQTPGQGLQFLFEYFSETQRNKGNFPGRFSGRQFSNSRSEMNVSTLELGDSALYLCASSLVPDNEQFFGPGTRLTVL.

This rearrangement joins TRBV19 to TRBJ2-3; no reliable D call. The CDR3 spans 13 residues. Between the trimmed V and J ends, which lost 8 bases and 4 bases, there was a span of 13 bases. Germline V CDR1 and CDR2: LNHDA, SQIVND (reference sequence). This chain's CDR3 is CASGPRLADTQYF. The CDR3 DNA reads as TGTGCCAGTGGGCCCCGGTTGGCAGATACGCAGTATTTT.

The V and J genes are TRBV7-3 and TRBJ2-5, with 12 nucleotides matching TRBD1. V was clipped by 5 bases and J by 5 bases; unmatched bases: 6. Germline lookup yields CDR1 SGHTA and CDR2 FQGTGA. This CDR3 comprises 15 residues. The chain's CDR3 is CASSPRDRGLETQYF. CDR3 sequence (DNA): TGTGCCAGCAGCCCCCGGGACAGGGGGCTTGAGACCCAGTACTTC.